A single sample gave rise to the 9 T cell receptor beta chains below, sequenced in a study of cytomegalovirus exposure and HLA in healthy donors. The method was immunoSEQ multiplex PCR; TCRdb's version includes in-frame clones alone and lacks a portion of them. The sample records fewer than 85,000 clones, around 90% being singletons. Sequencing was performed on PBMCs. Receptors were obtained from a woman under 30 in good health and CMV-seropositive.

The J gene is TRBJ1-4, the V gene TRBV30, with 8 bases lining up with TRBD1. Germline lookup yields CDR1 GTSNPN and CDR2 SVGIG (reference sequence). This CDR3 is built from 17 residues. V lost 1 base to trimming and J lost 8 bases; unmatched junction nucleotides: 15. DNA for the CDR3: TGTGCCTGGAGTGATGGTCAGGGGGCCTTGGGTCGGGAAAAACTGTTTTTT. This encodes CAWSDGQGALGREKLFF.

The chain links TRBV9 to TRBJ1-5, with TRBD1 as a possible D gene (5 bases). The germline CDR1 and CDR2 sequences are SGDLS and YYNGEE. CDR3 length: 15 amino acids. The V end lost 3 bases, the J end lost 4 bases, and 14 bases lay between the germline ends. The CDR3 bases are TGTGCCAGCAGCGCATCAGGGAGCGGGAATCAGCCCCAGCATTTT. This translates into CASSASGSGNQPQHF.

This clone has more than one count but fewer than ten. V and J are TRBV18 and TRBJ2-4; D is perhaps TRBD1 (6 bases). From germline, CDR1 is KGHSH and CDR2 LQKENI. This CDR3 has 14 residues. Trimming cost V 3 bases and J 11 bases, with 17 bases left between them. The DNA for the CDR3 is TGTGCCAGCTCACCGGCGAAAGACAGGAACGTTCAGTACTTC. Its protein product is CASSPAKDRNVQYF.

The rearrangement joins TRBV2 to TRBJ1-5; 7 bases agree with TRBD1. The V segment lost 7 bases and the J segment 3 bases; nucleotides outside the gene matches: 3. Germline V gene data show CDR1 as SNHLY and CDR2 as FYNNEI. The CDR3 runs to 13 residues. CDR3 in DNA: TGTGCCAGCAAGGGACAGCCCAATCAGCCCCAGCATTTT. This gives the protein CASKGQPNQPQHF.

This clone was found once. The CDR3 nucleotides read TGTGCCTGGAGTCCCACAGTTACTGAAGCTTTCTTT. It is translated as CAWSPTVTEAFF. The chain combines TRBV30 with TRBJ1-1; no clear D gene. With 2 bases removed from V and 5 bases from J, the gap between germline ends came to 9 bases. CDR1 and CDR2 from the germline V gene are GTSNPN and SVGIG (reference sequence). The CDR3 length is 12 residues.

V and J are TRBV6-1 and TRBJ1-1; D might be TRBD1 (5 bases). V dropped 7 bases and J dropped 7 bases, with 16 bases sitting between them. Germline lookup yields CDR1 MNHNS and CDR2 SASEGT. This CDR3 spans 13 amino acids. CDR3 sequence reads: CASTQWAGLEAFF. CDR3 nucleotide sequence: TGTGCCAGCACACAATGGGCAGGGCTTGAAGCTTTCTTT.

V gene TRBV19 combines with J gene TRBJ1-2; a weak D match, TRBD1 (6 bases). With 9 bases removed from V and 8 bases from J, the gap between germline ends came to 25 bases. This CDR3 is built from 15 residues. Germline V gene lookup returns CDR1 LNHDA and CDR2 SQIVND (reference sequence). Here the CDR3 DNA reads TGTGCCAGCACCGGGGGGCAGGGTCGGAGGAGAGGCTACACCTTC. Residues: CASTGGQGRRRGYTF.

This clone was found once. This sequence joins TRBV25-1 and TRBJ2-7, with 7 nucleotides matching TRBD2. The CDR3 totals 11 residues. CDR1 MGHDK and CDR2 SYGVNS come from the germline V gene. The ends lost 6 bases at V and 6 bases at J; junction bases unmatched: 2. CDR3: CASSPGGEQYF. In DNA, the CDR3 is TGTGCCAGCAGCCCGGGAGGCGAGCAGTACTTC.

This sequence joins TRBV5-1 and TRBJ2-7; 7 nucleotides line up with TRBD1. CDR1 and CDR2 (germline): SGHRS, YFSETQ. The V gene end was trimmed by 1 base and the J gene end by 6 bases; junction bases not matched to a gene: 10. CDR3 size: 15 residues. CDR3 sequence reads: CASSLKPVTGLEQYF. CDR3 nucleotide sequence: TGCGCCAGCAGCTTGAAACCTGTGACAGGGCTCGAGCAGTACTTC.